Following are 9 T cell receptor beta chains from one sample sequenced in a study of control samples from healthy donors and cancer patients. Assay used: immunoSEQ multiplex PCR; TCRdb lists only in-frame clones, some missing. The sample lists about 73,000 clones; roughly 90% were seen once. Material: PBMCs. The receptors shown here come from a man in his sixties with lung cancer.

This clone was picked up a small number of times. The rearrangement links TRBV5-1 to TRBJ1-5, with 10 bases lining up with TRBD1. Germline CDR1 is SGHRS and CDR2 is YFSETQ. The ends lost 4 bases at V and 5 bases at J; junction bases unmatched: 3. The CDR3 totals 14 residues. CDR3 DNA: TGCGCCAGCAGCCATGGACAGGGGGATCAGCCCCAGCATTTT. This translates into CASSHGQGDQPQHF.

This clone was picked up many times. V usage is TRBV7-2 and J usage is TRBJ1-5, with unresolved D. Germline CDR1 reads SGHTA; CDR2 reads FQGNSA. V lost 5 bases, J lost 4 bases, and 6 bases lay in between. CDR3 length: 12 residues. The CDR3 loop is CASSGRNQPQHF. The CDR3 nucleotides are TGTGCCAGCAGCGGCCGAAATCAGCCCCAGCATTTT.

The CDR3 loop is CASVKDSRVPGANVLTF. As DNA, the CDR3 is TGTGCCAGCGTGAAGGACAGTAGGGTACCTGGGGCCAACGTCCTGACTTTC. The rearrangement links TRBV2 to TRBJ2-6; D possibly corresponds to TRBD1 (6 bases). CDR1 SNHLY and CDR2 FYNNEI come from the germline V gene. The V end was cut by 8 bases, the J end by 2 bases, with 19 bases between. The CDR3 length is 17 residues.

This sequence joins TRBV7-2 and TRBJ2-6; weak D call: TRBD1 (7 bases). Germline V CDR1 and CDR2: SGHTA, FQGNSA. This CDR3 has 16 amino acids. V was shortened by 8 bases and J by 0 bases, with 14 bases between the two germline ends. DNA for the CDR3: TGTGCCAGCTGGAGGGACAGTGTCTCTGGGGCCAACGTCCTGACTTTC. It is translated as CASWRDSVSGANVLTF.

This sequence joins TRBV15 and TRBJ1-6; perhaps TRBD1 as D (5 bases). V was trimmed by 7 bases and J by 9 bases, leaving 13 bases between them. Germline assignment: CDR1 LNHNV and CDR2 YYDKDF (reference sequence). The CDR3 runs to 13 residues. The CDR3 spells CATNQGYASPLHF. CDR3 nucleotide sequence: TGTGCCACCAATCAGGGATATGCTTCACCCCTCCACTTT.

A few counts support this clone. The CDR3: CASSLDSRPHQPQHF. For the CDR3, the DNA is TGTGCCAGCAGCTTGGACTCCCGGCCCCACCAGCCCCAGCATTTT. V usage is TRBV5-4 and J usage is TRBJ1-5; no clear D gene. V was pared by 0 bases and J by 7 bases, with 14 bases between. The CDR3 is 15 residues long. Germline-derived CDR1 and CDR2 are SGHNT and YYREEE (reference sequence).

The chain's CDR3 is CASSPSQRETQYF. The CDR3 coding sequence is TGTGCCAGCTCACCAAGTCAAAGGGAGACCCAGTACTTC. The chain links TRBV18 to TRBJ2-5; D call uncertain. The CDR3 sequence is 13 residues long. CDR1 is KGHSH, CDR2 LQKENI, per germline. Trimming took 2 bases from V and 5 from J, leaving 9 bases between them.

The chain joins TRBV30 to TRBJ2-5; 8 bases fit TRBD1. The V gene end was trimmed by 3 bases and the J gene end by 1 base; junction bases not matched to a gene: 7. CDR3 length: 15 residues. The germline V gene encodes CDR1 GTSNPN and CDR2 SVGIG (reference sequence). The CDR3 loop reads CAWSDLQGAQETQYF. In nucleotides, the CDR3 is TGTGCCTGGAGCGATCTCCAGGGGGCCCAAGAGACCCAGTACTTC.

This clone was found once. The chain couples TRBV7-9 to TRBJ2-5; D is unresolved. V was shortened by 1 base and J by 0 bases, with 9 bases between the two germline ends. The CDR3 length is 15 residues. Germline V gene lookup returns CDR1 SEHNR and CDR2 FQNEAQ (reference sequence). The CDR3 DNA reads as TGTGCCAGCAGCTTAGGGAGCCTATACCAAGAGACCCAGTACTTC. As protein: CASSLGSLYQETQYF.